The clone carrying this TCR beta chain occurred once. The data originate from a study of cytomegalovirus exposure and HLA in healthy donors. The V and J ends lost 7 bases and 2 bases respectively, with 17 bases between them. The germline gives CDR1 SQVTM, CDR2 ANQGSEA. The CDR3 extends over 14 amino acids. Libraries were prepared by immunoSEQ multiplex PCR; TCRdb keeps only in-frame clonotypes and omits some of them. The sample lists 140,000 to 150,000 clones; about 91% were seen once. The receptor was isolated from a young man in good health and CMV-seropositive. The source material was PBMCs. V and J are TRBV29-1 and TRBJ1-2; D is possibly TRBD1 (5 bases). This CDR3 is CSGSPQDGNYGYTF. The CDR3 DNA reads TGCAGCGGATCCCCACAGGATGGAAACTATGGCTACACCTTC.